What follows describes a single T cell receptor beta chain. Its antigen is currently unknown. The PCR ran on 60 Vbeta and 13 Jbeta primers. This table comes from immunoSEQ multiplex PCR, and its TCRdb copy is limited to in-frame clones, with some not included. The table records roughly 180,000 clones, around 80% of them present only once. The source of the sample is a study of cytomegalovirus exposure and HLA in healthy donors. The overall study: Findings of an earlier analysis included around 100 million unique TCR beta sequences from 170 million or so T cells.

Study results and caveats: Overall, roughly 150 TCR beta chains were annotated as cytomegalovirus-associated. With further analysis later on, most CMV-associated TCR beta chains appeared HLA-restricted. Three chains linked to CMV were shown in vitro to be specific for CMV antigens.

This sequence was found in a female donor in good health and CMV-seronegative. The sequencing sample was made of PBMCs.

In DNA, the CDR3 is TGTGCCAGCAGGCCCAGCGGGAGTGACATTCAGTACTTC. Its translation is CASRPSGSDIQYF. V gene TRBV9 combines with J gene TRBJ2-4; 8 bases map to TRBD2. The CDR3 covers 13 residues. From germline, CDR1 is SGDLS and CDR2 YYNGEE. V lost 5 bases to trimming and J lost 8 bases; unmatched junction nucleotides: 6.